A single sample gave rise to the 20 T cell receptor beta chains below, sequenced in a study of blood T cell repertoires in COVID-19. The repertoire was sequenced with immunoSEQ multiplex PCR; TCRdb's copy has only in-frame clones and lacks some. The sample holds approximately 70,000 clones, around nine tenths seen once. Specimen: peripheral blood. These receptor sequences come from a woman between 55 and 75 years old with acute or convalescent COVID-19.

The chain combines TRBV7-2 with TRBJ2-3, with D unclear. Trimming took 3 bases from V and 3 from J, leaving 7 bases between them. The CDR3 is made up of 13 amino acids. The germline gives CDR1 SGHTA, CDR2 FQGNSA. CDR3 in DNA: TGTGCCAGCAGCTTGCACGGGACAGATACGCAGTATTTT. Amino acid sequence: CASSLHGTDTQYF.

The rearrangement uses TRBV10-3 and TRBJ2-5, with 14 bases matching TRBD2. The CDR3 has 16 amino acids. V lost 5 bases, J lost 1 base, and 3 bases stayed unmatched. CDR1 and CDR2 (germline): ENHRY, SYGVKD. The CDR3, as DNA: TGTGCCATCAGTAAGACTAGCGGGGGGGCCCAAGAGACCCAGTACTTC. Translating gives CAISKTSGGAQETQYF.

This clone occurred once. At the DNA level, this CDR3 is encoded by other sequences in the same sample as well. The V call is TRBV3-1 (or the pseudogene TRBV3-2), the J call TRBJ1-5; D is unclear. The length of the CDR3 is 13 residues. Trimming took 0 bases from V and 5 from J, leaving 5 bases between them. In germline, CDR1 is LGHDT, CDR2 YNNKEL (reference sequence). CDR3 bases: TGTGCCAGCAGCCAAGACCGAGATCAGCCCCAGCATTTT. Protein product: CASSQDRDQPQHF.

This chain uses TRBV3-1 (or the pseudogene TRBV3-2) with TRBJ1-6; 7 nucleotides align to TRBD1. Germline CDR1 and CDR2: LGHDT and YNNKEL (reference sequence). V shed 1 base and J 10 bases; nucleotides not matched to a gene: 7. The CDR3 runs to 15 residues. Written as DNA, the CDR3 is TGTGCCAGCAGCCAAGTTGCAGGGGGTGAATCACCCCTCCACTTT. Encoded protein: CASSQVAGGESPLHF.

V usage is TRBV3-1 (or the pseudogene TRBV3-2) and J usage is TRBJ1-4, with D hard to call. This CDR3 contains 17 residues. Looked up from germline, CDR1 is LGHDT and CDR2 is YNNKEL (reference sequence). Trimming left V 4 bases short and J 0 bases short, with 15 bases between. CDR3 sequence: CASSLRTRQATNEKLFF. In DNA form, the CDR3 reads TGTGCCAGCAGCCTCCGAACAAGACAAGCAACTAATGAAAAACTGTTTTTT.

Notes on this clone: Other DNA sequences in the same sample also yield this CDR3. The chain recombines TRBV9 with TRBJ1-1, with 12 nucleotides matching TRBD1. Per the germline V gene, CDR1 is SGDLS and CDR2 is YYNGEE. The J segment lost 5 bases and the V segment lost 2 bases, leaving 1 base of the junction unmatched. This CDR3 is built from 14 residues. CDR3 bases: TGTGCCAGCAGCGTGGGACAGGGGGCAACTGAAGCTTTCTTT. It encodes CASSVGQGATEAFF.

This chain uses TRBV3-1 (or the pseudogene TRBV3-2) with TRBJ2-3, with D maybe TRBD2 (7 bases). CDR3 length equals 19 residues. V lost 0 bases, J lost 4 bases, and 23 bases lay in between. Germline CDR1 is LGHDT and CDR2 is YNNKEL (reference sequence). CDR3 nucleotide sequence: TGTGCCAGCAGCCAAGATCTTAGTGGGGGGGCGATCGGGGCAGATACGCAGTATTTT. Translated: CASSQDLSGGAIGADTQYF.

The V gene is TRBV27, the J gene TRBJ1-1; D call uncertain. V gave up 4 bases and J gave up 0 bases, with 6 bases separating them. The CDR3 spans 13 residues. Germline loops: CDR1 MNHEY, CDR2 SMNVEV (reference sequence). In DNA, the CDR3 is TGTGCCAGCAGTTCTCTCCTGAACACTGAAGCTTTCTTT. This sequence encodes CASSSLLNTEAFF.

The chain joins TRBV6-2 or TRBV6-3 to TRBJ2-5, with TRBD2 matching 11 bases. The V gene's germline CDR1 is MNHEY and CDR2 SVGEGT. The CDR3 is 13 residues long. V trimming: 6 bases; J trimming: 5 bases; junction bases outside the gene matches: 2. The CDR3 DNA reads TGTGCCAGCAGACCTAGCGGGGGGGAGACCCAGTACTTC. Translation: CASRPSGGETQYF.

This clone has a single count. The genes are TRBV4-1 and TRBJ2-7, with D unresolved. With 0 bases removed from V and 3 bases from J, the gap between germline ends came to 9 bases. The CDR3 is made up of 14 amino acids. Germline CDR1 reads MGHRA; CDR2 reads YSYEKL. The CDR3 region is CASSQEDAHYEQYF. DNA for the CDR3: TGCGCCAGCAGCCAAGAAGATGCGCACTACGAGCAGTACTTC.

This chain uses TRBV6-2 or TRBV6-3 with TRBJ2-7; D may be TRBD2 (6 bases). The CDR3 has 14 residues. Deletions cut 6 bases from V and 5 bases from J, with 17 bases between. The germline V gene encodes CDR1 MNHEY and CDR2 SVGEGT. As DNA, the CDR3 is TGTGCCAGCAGCCCCGGATGGACGGGGGACGAGCAGTACTTC. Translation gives CASSPGWTGDEQYF.

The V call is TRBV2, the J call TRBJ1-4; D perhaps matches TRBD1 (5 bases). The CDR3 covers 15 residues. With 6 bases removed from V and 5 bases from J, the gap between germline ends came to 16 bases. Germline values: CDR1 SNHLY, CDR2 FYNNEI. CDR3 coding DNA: TGTGCCAGCAGCGTCAGACAGTTACAAAATGAAAAACTGTTTTTT. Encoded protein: CASSVRQLQNEKLFF.

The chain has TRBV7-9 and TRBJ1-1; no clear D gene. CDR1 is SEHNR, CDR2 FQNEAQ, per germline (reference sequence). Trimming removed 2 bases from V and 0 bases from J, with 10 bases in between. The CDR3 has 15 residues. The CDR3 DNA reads TGTGCCAGCAGCTTAAATAGCGGAATGAACACTGAAGCTTTCTTT. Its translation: CASSLNSGMNTEAFF.

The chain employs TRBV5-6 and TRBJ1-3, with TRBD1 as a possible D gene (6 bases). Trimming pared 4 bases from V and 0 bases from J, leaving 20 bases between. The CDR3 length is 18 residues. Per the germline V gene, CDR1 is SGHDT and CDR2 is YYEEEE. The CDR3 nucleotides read TGTGCCAGCAGCGGTGTGGGGACATCTTACTCCTCTGGAAACACCATATATTTT. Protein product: CASSGVGTSYSSGNTIYF.

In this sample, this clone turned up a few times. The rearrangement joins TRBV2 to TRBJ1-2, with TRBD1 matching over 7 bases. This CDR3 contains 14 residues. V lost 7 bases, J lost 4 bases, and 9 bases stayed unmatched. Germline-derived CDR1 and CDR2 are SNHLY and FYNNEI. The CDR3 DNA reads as TGTGCCAGCACTATCTCCGGGACAGCCTATGGCTACACCTTC. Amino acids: CASTISGTAYGYTF. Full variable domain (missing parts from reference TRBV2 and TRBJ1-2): EPEVTQTPSHQVTQMGQEVILRCVPISNHLYFYWYRQILGQKVEFLVSFYNNEISEKSEIFDDQFSVERPDGSNFTLKIRSTKLEDSAMYFCASTISGTAYGYTFGSGTRLTVV.

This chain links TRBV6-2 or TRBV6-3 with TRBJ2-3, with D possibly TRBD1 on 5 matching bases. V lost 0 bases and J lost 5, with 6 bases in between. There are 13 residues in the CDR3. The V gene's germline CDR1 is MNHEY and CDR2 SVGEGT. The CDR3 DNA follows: TGTGCCAGCAGTTACTCGGGGCTAGATACGCAGTATTTT. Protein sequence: CASSYSGLDTQYF.

The CDR3 loop reads CASSLGTSPADTQYF. The DNA of the CDR3 is TGTGCCAGCAGCTTAGGCACTAGCCCCGCAGATACGCAGTATTTT. The rearrangement links TRBV7-2 to TRBJ2-3, with a tentative D call TRBD2 (6 bases). Deletions cut 1 base from V and 4 bases from J, with 12 bases between. Germline CDR1 and CDR2: SGHTA and FQGNSA. The length of the CDR3 is 15 residues.

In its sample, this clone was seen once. DNA for the CDR3: TGTGCCAGCAGCCTGAGCCCCACAACTAATGAAAAACTGTTTTTT. This sequence encodes CASSLSPTTNEKLFF. The chain is built from TRBV3-1 (or the pseudogene TRBV3-2) and TRBJ1-4; no reliable D call. This CDR3 comprises 15 residues. V lost 4 bases, J lost 0 bases, and 9 bases lay in between. Per the germline V gene, CDR1 is LGHDT and CDR2 is YNNKEL (reference sequence).

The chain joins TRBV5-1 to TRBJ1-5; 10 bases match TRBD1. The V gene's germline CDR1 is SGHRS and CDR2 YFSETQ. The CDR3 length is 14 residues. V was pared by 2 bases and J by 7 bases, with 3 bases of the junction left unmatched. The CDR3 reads CASSLGTGEQPQHF. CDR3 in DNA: TGCGCCAGCAGCTTAGGGACAGGGGAACAGCCCCAGCATTTT.

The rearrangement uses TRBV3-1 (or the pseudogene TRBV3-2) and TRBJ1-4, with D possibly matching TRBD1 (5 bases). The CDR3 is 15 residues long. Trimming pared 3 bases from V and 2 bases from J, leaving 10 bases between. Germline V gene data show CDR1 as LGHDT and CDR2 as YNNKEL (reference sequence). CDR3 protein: CASSHSGSTNEKLFF. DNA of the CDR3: TGTGCCAGCAGCCACTCAGGGTCGACTAATGAAAAACTGTTTTTT.